The clone carrying this TCR beta chain was found a few times. Antigen unknown. This sample was included in a study of T-cell memory formation after mild COVID-19. On the study more broadly: Largely donor-specific TCR clusters were found. Whole-study findings and limits: Among CD4+ contracting clones, most were CM and EM, and CD8+ ones EMRA.

TCRdb reanalysed the 5' RACE reads using MiXCR and keeps one entry per CDR3 protein. Of roughly 240,000 distinct CDR3 sequences in the sample, about a sixth are singletons; the top ten hold roughly 23%. Trimming left V 0 bases short and J 1 base short, with 9 bases between. Germline loops: CDR1 GTSNPN, CDR2 SVGIG (reference sequence). The CDR3 totals 14 residues. The source material was PBMCs or a T cell subset sorted from them (not recorded which). This TCR was recovered from a man between 18 and 29 years old who had mild COVID-19 (a few samples of this study predate the infection). Cell type and time point are not known. This chain connects TRBV30 to TRBJ1-1, with a tentative D call TRBD1 (5 bases). Written as DNA, the CDR3 is TGTGCCTGGAGTGTAGGGGCCGGGAACACTGAAGCTTTCTTT. This encodes CAWSVGAGNTEAFF.